Shown below are 32 T cell receptor beta chains from a single sample sequenced in a study of early T cells in non-severe SARS-CoV-2 infection. TCRdb fed the 5' RACE reads into MiXCR, producing one record per CDR3 protein. The sample shows 45,000 to 70,000 distinct CDR3 sequences, more than 9% of them seen only once. Specimen: whole blood. The source of these receptors is an adult who was a healthcare worker with PCR-confirmed SARS-CoV-2 infection or an uninfected control (not recorded which).

This clonotype is labeled as medium-sized. The chain links TRBV11-2 to TRBJ2-7, with TRBD1 as a possible D gene (5 bases). The ends were cut back, 3 bases at V and 2 bases at J, with 8 bases in the middle. The CDR3 sequence is 13 residues long. Germline V lookup: CDR1 SGHAT, CDR2 FQNNGV. The DNA for the CDR3 is TGTGCCAGCAGCTTCGGACAAGCCTACGAGCAGTACTTC. As protein: CASSFGQAYEQYF.

This clonotype was observed many times. This chain's CDR3 is CASSLATGTSSPLHF. The DNA of the CDR3 is TGCGCCAGCAGCTTGGCCACAGGAACAAGTTCACCCCTCCACTTT. The rearrangement links TRBV5-1 to TRBJ1-6; D might be TRBD1 (5 bases). Germline CDR1 reads SGHRS; CDR2 reads YFSETQ. CDR3 length equals 15 residues. Trimming left V 0 bases short and J 9 bases short, with 13 bases between.

The rearrangement links TRBV2 to TRBJ1-3; D gene ambiguous. The germline V and J ends were trimmed by 5 bases and 0 bases, with 8 bases remaining between them. The V gene's germline CDR1 is SNHLY and CDR2 FYNNEI. This CDR3 region has 14 residues. Here the CDR3 DNA reads TGTGCCAGCAGTCAACAGATCTCTGGAAACACCATATATTTT. This codes for CASSQQISGNTIYF.

The CDR3 here is CASSQDRGWDNEQFF. DNA of the CDR3: TGTGCCAGCAGCCAAGATCGAGGATGGGACAATGAGCAGTTCTTC. The V call is TRBV4-2, the J call TRBJ2-1; D unclear. This CDR3 has 15 residues. V lost 0 bases, J lost 5 bases, and 11 bases lay in between. Germline-derived CDR1 and CDR2 are LGHNA and YNFKEQ.

The rearrangement links TRBV28 to TRBJ2-3, with D hard to call. The V end lost 3 bases, the J end lost 6 bases, and 7 bases lay between the germline ends. The CDR3 has 12 amino acids. CDR1 and CDR2 from the germline V gene are MDHEN and SYDVKM. CDR3 amino acids: CASSFSGDTQYF. For the CDR3, the DNA is TGTGCCAGCAGTTTCTCTGGTGATACGCAGTATTTT.

The V gene is TRBV29-1, the J gene TRBJ2-4; D may be TRBD1 (5 bases). Trimming took 6 bases from V and 0 from J, leaving 15 bases between them. CDR3 size: 15 residues. Germline assignment: CDR1 SQVTM and CDR2 ANQGSEA. CDR3 coding DNA: TGCAGCGTGGGGCGGACATACTTAGCCAAAAACATTCAGTACTTC. Residues: CSVGRTYLAKNIQYF.

This clonotype has just a few counts. This chain connects TRBV29-1 to TRBJ1-2; 7 bases map to TRBD1. V lost 3 bases to trimming and J lost 0 bases; unmatched junction nucleotides: 16. Germline V lookup: CDR1 SQVTM, CDR2 ANQGSEA. This CDR3 contains 18 residues. The CDR3 is CSVEVQGDAVWSNYGYTF. The CDR3 nucleotides read TGCAGCGTTGAGGTGCAGGGGGACGCCGTCTGGTCTAACTATGGCTACACCTTC.

V gene TRBV3-1 combines with J gene TRBJ2-7; D may correspond to TRBD1 or TRBD2 (5 bases each). Germline V gene lookup returns CDR1 LGHDT and CDR2 YNNKEL (reference sequence). This CDR3 contains 13 residues. V lost 1 base and J 10 bases, leaving 14 bases between the germline ends. CDR3 coding DNA: TGTGCCAGCAGCCAAGGTAGTGGGACCGCTCAGTACTTC. This sequence encodes CASSQGSGTAQYF.

In its sample, this clonotype was seen a few times. The CDR3 loop is CAISLTGAATGELFF. The CDR3, as DNA: TGTGCCATCAGTCTGACAGGGGCGGCTACCGGGGAGCTGTTTTTT. This rearrangement joins TRBV10-3 to TRBJ2-2, with 8 bases identical to TRBD1. Losses at the gene ends were 5 bases for V and 5 bases for J; bases not matched to a gene: 7. Germline lookup yields CDR1 ENHRY and CDR2 SYGVKD. This CDR3 has 15 residues.

As for this clonotype: A read error may explain this, as a much larger clone is one base away. CDR3 DNA: TGTGCCGGCAGCATCGCCGGGGGGCACCTCTCCTACGAGCAGTACTTC. Protein product: CAGSIAGGHLSYEQYF. The chain combines TRBV11-2 with TRBJ2-7; maybe TRBD2 (7 bases). CDR1 and CDR2 (germline): SGHAT, FQNNGV. CDR3 length: 16 amino acids.

The gene calls are TRBV5-4 and TRBJ1-1; 10 positions match TRBD1. Germline V gene data show CDR1 as SGHNT and CDR2 as YYREEE (reference sequence). Unmatched junction bases numbered 13, after V lost 5 bases and J lost 3 bases. The CDR3 sequence is 17 residues long. Here the CDR3 DNA reads TGTGCCAGCAGGACGACAGGGGGCGCGGATTCGGACACTGAAGCTTTCTTT. This translates into CASRTTGGADSDTEAFF.

This clonotype came up a few times. The J gene is TRBJ1-1, the V gene TRBV7-3; the D is unclear. Trimming stripped 2 bases from V and 2 bases from J, with 9 bases between. Germline V gene sequence: CDR1 SGHTA, CDR2 FQGTGA. The CDR3 has 14 residues. The CDR3 reads CASSLGPQNTEAFF. CDR3 in DNA: TGTGCCAGCAGCTTAGGTCCACAAAACACTGAAGCTTTCTTT.

This clonotype was detected many times. This chain connects TRBV29-1 to TRBJ2-1; D unclear. This CDR3 spans 10 amino acids. Trimming removed 2 bases at V and 4 bases at J, with 0 bases between. Germline lookup yields CDR1 SQVTM and CDR2 ANQGSEA. DNA for the CDR3: TGCAGCGTTGAATACAATGAGCAGTTCTTC. Translation gives CSVEYNEQFF.

This clonotype was found many times. The V and J genes are TRBV5-1 and TRBJ2-7, with D unresolved. The V and J ends lost 0 bases and 7 bases respectively, with 11 bases between them. Germline V gene data show CDR1 as SGHRS and CDR2 as YFSETQ. This CDR3 contains 13 residues. CDR3 residues: CASSLAPEKEQYF. Here the CDR3 DNA reads TGCGCCAGCAGCTTGGCCCCCGAGAAGGAGCAGTACTTC.

The chain recombines TRBV12-3 or TRBV12-4 with TRBJ1-2; the D is unclear. The length of the CDR3 is 12 residues. The ends were cut back, 6 bases at V and 7 bases at J, with 12 bases in the middle. CDR3: CASRREAAGYTF. The CDR3 bases are TGTGCCAGCAGGCGGGAGGCGGCTGGCTACACCTTC.

The chain links TRBV2 to TRBJ2-3; no firm D call. Between the trimmed V and J ends, which lost 3 bases and 4 bases, there was a span of 5 bases. The CDR3 sequence is 12 residues long. CDR1 is SNHLY, CDR2 FYNNEI, per germline. Written as DNA, the CDR3 is TGTGCCAGCAGTGAGGTCTCAGATACGCAGTATTTT. Translating it yields CASSEVSDTQYF.

As to this clonotype: In this CDR3 the conserved last residue, phenylalanine or tryptophan, is missing, so a read error is likely. It is unclear where the CDR3 begins or ends on the DNA, so no DNA is shown, and the CDR3 is as TCRdb lists it. The V call is TRBV28, the J call TRBJ2-3; the DNA was not used to check the table's D call, TRBD1. 14 amino acids form the CDR3, both terminal residues included. The germline CDR1 and CDR2 sequences are MDHEN and SYDVKM. The CDR3: CASTSGGSGGAPMQ.

This clonotype showed up just a few times. The rearrangement uses TRBV18 and TRBJ2-4; D perhaps matches TRBD1 (6 bases). Germline CDR1 is KGHSH and CDR2 is LQKENI. Trimming took off 3 bases at V and 7 bases at J, with 19 bases between the two ends. CDR3 size: 16 residues. CDR3 DNA: TGTGCCAGCTCACCCGGGACACCGGGGACGAGTAACATTCAGTACTTC. Its protein product is CASSPGTPGTSNIQYF.

Many counts were recorded for this clonotype. The gene calls are TRBV11-2 and TRBJ2-1; 7 positions match TRBD1. The junction had 14 bases not matched to a gene; V was cut back by 5 bases and J by 10 bases. Germline V CDR1 and CDR2: SGHAT, FQNNGV. The CDR3 contains 15 residues. The CDR3 bases are TGTGCCAGCAGCCCGGGACAGCGAAGGTCTCGGGAGCAGTTCTTC. Amino acids: CASSPGQRRSREQFF.

The chain recombines TRBV12-3 or TRBV12-4 with TRBJ2-3; the match to TRBD2 covers 8 bases. Trimming at V came to 6 bases and at J to 0 bases, leaving 5 bases not matched to a gene. The length of the CDR3 is 15 residues. The CDR3 DNA is TGTGCCAGCAGAATAGCGGGGCTCAGCACAGATACGCAGTATTTT. It yields the protein CASRIAGLSTDTQYF.

This clonotype appeared many times. The V gene is TRBV12-3 or TRBV12-4, the J gene TRBJ1-3; D gene uncertain. This CDR3 spans 14 amino acids. Deletions cut 2 bases from V and 4 bases from J, with 9 bases between. The CDR3 here is CASSLLVEGNTIYF. CDR3 DNA: TGTGCCAGCAGTTTATTGGTAGAGGGAAACACCATATATTTT.

This chain connects TRBV12-3 or TRBV12-4 to TRBJ1-5; D may be TRBD1 (6 bases). V was shortened by 5 bases and J by 4 bases, with 9 bases between the two germline ends. The CDR3 runs 13 residues. DNA for the CDR3: TGTGCCAGCAGTGAGACAGGTAATCAGCCCCAGCATTTT. As protein: CASSETGNQPQHF.

This clonotype has at least ten counts. The J gene is TRBJ2-7, the V gene TRBV6-5; D uncertain. Germline-derived CDR1 and CDR2 are MNHEY and SVGAGI. V was pared by 0 bases and J by 1 base, with 13 bases between. This CDR3 has 16 amino acids. CDR3 sequence: CASSYSIRVQSYEQYF. CDR3 nucleotide sequence: TGTGCCAGCAGTTACTCAATTAGAGTGCAATCCTACGAGCAGTACTTC.

The chain recombines TRBV25-1 with TRBJ2-2; D is perhaps TRBD2 (6 bases). V lost 3 bases and J 0 bases, leaving 11 bases between the germline ends. Germline CDR1 reads MGHDK; CDR2 reads SYGVNS. This CDR3 comprises 16 residues. As DNA, the CDR3 is TGTGCCAGCAGTGAGCAGACTAGGGCGAACACCGGGGAGCTGTTTTTT. Translating it yields CASSEQTRANTGELFF.

The CDR3 here is CASSPGTVSSGNTIYF. DNA for the CDR3: TGTGCCAGCTCACCAGGGACGGTGAGCTCTGGAAACACCATATATTTT. The chain uses TRBV18 and TRBJ1-3; possibly TRBD1 for D (5 bases). The germline V gene encodes CDR1 KGHSH and CDR2 LQKENI. This CDR3 comprises 16 residues. Trimming took 2 bases from V and 0 from J, leaving 11 bases between them. Full variable domain (missing parts from reference TRBV18 and TRBJ1-3): NAGVMQNPRHLVRRRGQEARLRCSPMKGHSHVYWYRQLPEEGLKFMVYLQKENIIDESGMPKERFSAEFPKEGPSILRIQQVVRGDSAAYFCASSPGTVSSGNTIYFGEGSWLTVV.

The table lists this clonotype with a few counts. This chain joins TRBV5-6 and TRBJ2-4; 7 positions agree with TRBD2. V trimming: 4 bases; J trimming: 6 bases; junction bases outside the gene matches: 7. This CDR3 is built from 14 residues. The germline V gene has CDR1 SGHDT and CDR2 YYEEEE. For the CDR3, the DNA is TGTGCCAGCAGCCCCCGGGGGGAGGGAAACATTCAGTACTTC. Translation gives CASSPRGEGNIQYF.

This clonotype was counted only a few times. The rearrangement uses TRBV29-1 and TRBJ1-4, with D possibly being TRBD1 (6 bases). CDR3 length equals 12 residues. V lost 7 bases and J 6 bases, leaving 12 bases between the germline ends. CDR1 and CDR2 (germline): SQVTM, ANQGSEA. The CDR3, as DNA: TGCAGCGCGGGGCGACAGGATGAAAAACTGTTTTTT. Translation: CSAGRQDEKLFF.

This clonotype was counted between two and nine times. This chain connects TRBV5-1 to TRBJ1-5; D remains ambiguous. The CDR3 spans 13 residues. Germline V gives CDR1 SGHRS, CDR2 YFSETQ. V was shortened by 0 bases and J by 1 base, with 2 bases between the two germline ends. The CDR3 coding sequence is TGCGCCAGCAGCTTGGCCAGCAATCAGCCCCAGCATTTT. Translating it yields CASSLASNQPQHF.

This clonotype has at least ten counts. This rearrangement joins TRBV2 to TRBJ2-3; 8 bases align to TRBD2. The trim removed 6 bases at V and 3 bases at J, leaving 8 bases unmatched. Germline values: CDR1 SNHLY, CDR2 FYNNEI. The CDR3 extends over 15 amino acids. The DNA for the CDR3 is TGTGCCAGCAGCGTAACGGGGGGGCCTACAGATACGCAGTATTTT. Amino acid sequence: CASSVTGGPTDTQYF.

This clonotype was detected a few times. The DNA for the CDR3 is TGTGCCAGCAGCTCGCCGGGACAGGGGGCGTACGGCTACACCTTC. Encoded protein: CASSSPGQGAYGYTF. The rearrangement joins TRBV13 to TRBJ1-2, with 12 bases aligning to TRBD1. CDR3 size: 15 residues. Losses at the gene ends were 4 bases for V and 8 bases for J; bases not matched to a gene: 8. In germline, CDR1 is PRHDT, CDR2 FYEKMQ (reference sequence).

This chain links TRBV25-1 with TRBJ2-7; the D gene could be TRBD1 or TRBD2 (5 bases each). The V end lost 3 bases, the J end lost 6 bases, and 12 bases lay between the germline ends. The CDR3 consists of 13 residues. The germline V gene has CDR1 MGHDK and CDR2 SYGVNS. CDR3 region: CASSEGDAGEQYF. Here the CDR3 DNA reads TGTGCCAGCAGTGAGGGGGATGCGGGCGAGCAGTACTTC.

The chain uses TRBV5-6 and TRBJ2-1, with 8 bases identical to TRBD1. Germline-derived CDR1 and CDR2 are SGHDT and YYEEEE. CDR3 length equals 14 residues. V lost 3 bases to trimming and J lost 7 bases; unmatched junction nucleotides: 6. The CDR3 loop is CASSYSQGVNEQFF. The CDR3 DNA reads as TGTGCCAGCAGCTACTCACAGGGGGTGAATGAGCAGTTCTTC.